This entry lists 9 T cell receptor beta chains sequenced from one sample in a study of neurological immune-mediated disorders. TCRdb reprocessed the 5' RACE reads via MiXCR and lists one record per CDR3 protein. The table includes around 130,000 distinct CDR3 sequences, about 3.4% detected once. The sequencing sample was made of PBMCs. The receptors here all came from a woman in her twenties or thirties with multiple sclerosis.

This clonotype was seen ten or more times. The chain uses TRBV10-3 and TRBJ2-1; a possible D gene is TRBD2 (5 bases). There are 16 residues in the CDR3. Trimming cost V 3 bases and J 0 bases, with 12 bases left between them. Germline values: CDR1 ENHRY, CDR2 SYGVKD. The CDR3 sequence is CAISDPQRSSYNEQFF. The CDR3 DNA reads TGTGCCATCAGTGACCCACAGCGGAGCTCCTACAATGAGCAGTTCTTC.

The V call is TRBV7-2, the J call TRBJ2-1, with 12 bases lining up with TRBD2. CDR3 length: 18 amino acids. From germline, CDR1 is SGHTA and CDR2 FQGNSA. The V segment lost 5 bases and the J segment 10 bases; nucleotides outside the gene matches: 18. The CDR3 protein is CASSPLGITSGGFGEQFF. Written as DNA, the CDR3 is TGTGCCAGCAGCCCTCTGGGGATCACTAGCGGGGGGTTCGGGGAGCAGTTCTTC.

This clonotype was seen repeatedly, ten times or more. The V call is TRBV20-1, the J call TRBJ1-5; TRBD1 is a possible D gene (6 bases). This CDR3 is 15 amino acids long. Trimming left V 3 bases short and J 1 base short, with 13 bases between. In germline, CDR1 is DFQATT, CDR2 SNEGSKA (reference sequence). The DNA for the CDR3 is TGCAGTGCTAGGGTACAGGGAGGCAGCAATCAGCCCCAGCATTTT. This gives the protein CSARVQGGSNQPQHF.

This clonotype was observed many times. CDR3 in DNA: TGTGCCAGTAGTAGGACAGGGGGCGCGGAGACCCAGTACTTC. This encodes CASSRTGGAETQYF. J is TRBJ2-5 and V is TRBV19; 11 bases are a match to TRBD1. The CDR3 has 14 amino acids. The J segment lost 5 bases and the V segment lost 4 bases, leaving 3 bases of the junction unmatched. Germline-derived CDR1 and CDR2 are LNHDA and SQIVND (reference sequence).

There are many counts of this clonotype. The rearrangement links TRBV20-1 to TRBJ2-5, with TRBD1 matching over 10 bases. V lost 5 bases to trimming and J lost 5 bases; unmatched junction nucleotides: 8. The CDR3 loop spans 14 amino acids. The germline gives CDR1 DFQATT, CDR2 SNEGSKA (reference sequence). DNA of the CDR3: TGCAGTGCTGAAGTGGGACAGGGGCTGGAGACCCAGTACTTC. Protein sequence: CSAEVGQGLETQYF.

In its sample, this clonotype was seen many times. This rearrangement joins TRBV27 to TRBJ2-1; 14 nucleotides align to TRBD2. Germline V gene sequence: CDR1 MNHEY, CDR2 SMNVEV (reference sequence). This CDR3 spans 16 amino acids. V gave up 5 bases and J gave up 0 bases; unmatched junction bases: 0. The CDR3 region is CASSGTSGSSYNEQFF. The CDR3 DNA follows: TGTGCCAGCAGTGGGACTAGCGGGAGCTCCTACAATGAGCAGTTCTTC.

This clonotype was counted at least ten times. The V and J genes are TRBV6-5 and TRBJ1-4; D perhaps matches TRBD1 (5 bases). V was pared by 6 bases and J by 4 bases, with 12 bases between. This CDR3 is 14 amino acids long. Germline V lookup: CDR1 MNHEY, CDR2 SVGAGI. CDR3 loop: CASRPGTSNEKLFF. The CDR3 DNA is TGTGCCAGCAGACCCGGGACTAGTAATGAAAAACTGTTTTTT.

This clonotype was observed many times. The rearrangement joins TRBV20-1 to TRBJ1-2, with D maybe TRBD1 (5 bases). Germline V gives CDR1 DFQATT, CDR2 SNEGSKA (reference sequence). V was shortened by 6 bases and J by 4 bases, with 12 bases between the two germline ends. The length of the CDR3 is 12 residues. This CDR3 is CSALRDPYGYTF. The CDR3 DNA reads TGCAGTGCACTTCGGGACCCCTATGGCTACACCTTC.

This clonotype was picked up many times. This chain connects TRBV20-1 to TRBJ2-5; the match to TRBD1 covers 8 bases. The length of the CDR3 is 13 residues. With 6 bases clipped from V and 1 base from J, the junction kept 4 bases outside the gene matches. Germline V lookup: CDR1 DFQATT, CDR2 SNEGSKA (reference sequence). CDR3 bases: TGCAGTGCCATCGGACAGGGCCAAGAGACCCAGTACTTC. It translates to CSAIGQGQETQYF.